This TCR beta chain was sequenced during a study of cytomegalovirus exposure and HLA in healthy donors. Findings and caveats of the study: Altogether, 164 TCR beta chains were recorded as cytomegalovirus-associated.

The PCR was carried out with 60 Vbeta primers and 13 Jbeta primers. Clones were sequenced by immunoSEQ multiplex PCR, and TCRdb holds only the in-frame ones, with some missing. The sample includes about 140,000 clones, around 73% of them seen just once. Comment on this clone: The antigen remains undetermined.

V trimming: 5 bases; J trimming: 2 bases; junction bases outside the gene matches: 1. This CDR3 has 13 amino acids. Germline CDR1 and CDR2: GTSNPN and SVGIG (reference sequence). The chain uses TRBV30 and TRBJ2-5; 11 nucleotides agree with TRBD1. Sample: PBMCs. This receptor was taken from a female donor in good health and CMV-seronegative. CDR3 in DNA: TGTGCCTGGGGGACAGGGGGGCAAGAGACCCAGTACTTC. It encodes CAWGTGGQETQYF.